This T cell receptor beta chain was captured by sequencing in a study of response to subunit inactivated influenza vaccine. Points from the study as a whole: Every seasonal influenza vaccination brings in few new T cells, the authors suggested.

V lost 4 bases and J lost 6; bases outside the gene matches: 8. The CDR3 spans 15 residues. CDR1 is MNHEY, CDR2 SVGAGI, per germline. In TCRdb, the RT-PCR reads were re-called with MiXCR into one record per CDR3 protein. The sample records around 200,000 distinct CDR3 sequences, around 9.2% being singletons. On this clonotype itself: Its antigen is currently unknown.

This clonotype originated in a man aged 50-60 years who received an inactivated influenza vaccine. The chain joins TRBV6-5 to TRBJ1-5; the match to TRBD1 covers 8 bases. This material consisted of non-naive T cells sorted from PBMCs, taken on the day of vaccination. This CDR3 is CASSSGQGGSQPQHF. The CDR3 DNA follows: TGTGCCAGCAGTTCCGGACAGGGTGGAAGTCAGCCCCAGCATTTT.